This T cell receptor beta chain emerged from a study of T cells in Graves' hyperthyroidism and ophthalmopathy. Study-level information: Initial diagnosis, before any treatment, was when peripheral blood was collected.

V was shortened by 0 bases and J by 4 bases, with 13 bases between the two germline ends. This CDR3 region has 16 residues. Germline CDR1 MNHNS, CDR2 SASEGT. Each person with ophthalmopathy scored at least 3 on the Clinical Activity Score, reached NOSPECS grade 4 or higher, and had been ill under 3 months. Study results and caveats: A model built on 13 V-J features separated ophthalmopathy from stable hyperthyroidism.

This clonotype was observed many times. Its specificity is unknown. Amplified TCR beta CDR3 regions came from RNA transcripts. A first-round RT-PCR of the TCR CDR3 used the HTBI primer set. Each CDR3 protein is one row after TCRdb ran MiXCR on the multiplex PCR reads. The sample records some 340,000 distinct CDR3 sequences, about 13% being singletons. The source of this sequence is a woman in her forties with Graves' ophthalmopathy. This chain connects TRBV6-1 to TRBJ1-5, with a possible D match to TRBD1 (5 bases). Sequencing used blood. As DNA, the CDR3 is TGTGCCAGCAGTGAAGCGCTGCAGGGTCGTAATCAGCCCCAGCATTTT. Its protein is CASSEALQGRNQPQHF.